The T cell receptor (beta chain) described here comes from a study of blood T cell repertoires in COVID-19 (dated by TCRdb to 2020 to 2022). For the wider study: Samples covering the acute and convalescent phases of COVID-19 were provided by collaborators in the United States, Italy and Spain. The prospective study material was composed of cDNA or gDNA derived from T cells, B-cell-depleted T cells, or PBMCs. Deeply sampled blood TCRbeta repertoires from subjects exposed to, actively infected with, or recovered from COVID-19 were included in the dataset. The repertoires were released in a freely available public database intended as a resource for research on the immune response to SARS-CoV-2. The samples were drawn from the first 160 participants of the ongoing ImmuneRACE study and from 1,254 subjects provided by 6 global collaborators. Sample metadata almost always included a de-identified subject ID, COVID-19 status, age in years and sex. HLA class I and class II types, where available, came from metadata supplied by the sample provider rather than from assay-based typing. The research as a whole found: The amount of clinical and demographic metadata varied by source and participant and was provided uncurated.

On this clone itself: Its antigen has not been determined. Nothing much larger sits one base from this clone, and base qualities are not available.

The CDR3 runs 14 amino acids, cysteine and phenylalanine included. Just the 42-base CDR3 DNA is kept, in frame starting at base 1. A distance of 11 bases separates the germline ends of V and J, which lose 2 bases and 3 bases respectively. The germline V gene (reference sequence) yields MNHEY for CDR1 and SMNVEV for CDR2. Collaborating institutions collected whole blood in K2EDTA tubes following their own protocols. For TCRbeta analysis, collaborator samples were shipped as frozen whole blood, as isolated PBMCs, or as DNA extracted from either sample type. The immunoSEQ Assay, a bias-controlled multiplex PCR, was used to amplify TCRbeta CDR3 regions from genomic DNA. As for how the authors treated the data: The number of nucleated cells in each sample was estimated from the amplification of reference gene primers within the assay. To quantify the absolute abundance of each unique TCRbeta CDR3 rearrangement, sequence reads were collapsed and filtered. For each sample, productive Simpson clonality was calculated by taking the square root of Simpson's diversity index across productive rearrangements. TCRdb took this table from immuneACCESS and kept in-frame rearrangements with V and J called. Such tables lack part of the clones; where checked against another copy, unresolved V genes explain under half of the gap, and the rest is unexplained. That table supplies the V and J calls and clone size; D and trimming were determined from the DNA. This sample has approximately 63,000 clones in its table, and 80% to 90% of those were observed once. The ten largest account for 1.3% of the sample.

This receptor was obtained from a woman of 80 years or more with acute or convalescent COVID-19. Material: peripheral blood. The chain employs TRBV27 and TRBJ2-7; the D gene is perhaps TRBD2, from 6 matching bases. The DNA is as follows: TGTGCCAGCAGTTTAGCACGCGGGAACTACGAGCAGTACTTC. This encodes CASSLARGNYEQYF.